One T cell receptor (beta chain) is described in this entry. Genomic DNA of each subset was evenly split across several immunoSEQ plates. Per sorted-subset replicate PCR, input was 150 to 250 ng DNA, representing some 30,000 T cell genomes. The repertoire was sequenced with immunoSEQ multiplex PCR; TCRdb's copy has only in-frame clones and lacks some. This table holds about 1.5 million clones, about 96% found once. The sample belongs to a study of shared clonotypes between healthy human individuals. Looked up from germline, CDR1 is SGHNT and CDR2 is YENEEA. The CDR3 loop spans 13 amino acids. The V gene end was trimmed by 5 bases and the J gene end by 5 bases; junction bases not matched to a gene: 3.

This sequence originates from a man aged 25 to 40 in good health. The chain is built from TRBV11-3 and TRBJ2-5; 9 bases fit TRBD2. Material: naive CD4+ T cells sorted from blood. The subset denotes: CD45RA+ positively selected. The CDR3 loop reads CASSLTSGETQYF. CDR3 bases: TGTGCCAGCAGCCTTACTAGCGGGGAGACCCAGTACTTC.